Following are 32 T cell receptor beta chains from one sample sequenced in a study of glioma-infiltrating T cells after dendritic cell vaccination. The table came from immunoSEQ multiplex PCR; TCRdb's copy has only in-frame clones and leaves some out. The sample holds about 95,000 clones, more than 70% seen once. Sequencing used blood, obtained before dendritic cell vaccination. The source of these receptors is a human donor with glioblastoma.

The V gene is TRBV4-1, the J gene TRBJ1-3, with D perhaps matching TRBD1 (5 bases). The CDR3 runs to 17 residues. Germline V gene sequence: CDR1 MGHRA, CDR2 YSYEKL. Trimming took 1 base from V and 0 from J, leaving 13 bases between them. The CDR3 spells CASSQASRGDSGNTIYF. CDR3 sequence (DNA): TGCGCCAGCAGCCAAGCCTCACGGGGGGACTCTGGAAACACCATATATTTT.

The CDR3, as DNA: TGTGCCAGCAGCCCCGTGTTGAATCAGCCCCAGCATTTT. Translation gives CASSPVLNQPQHF. The rearrangement uses TRBV7-6 and TRBJ1-5; no definite D call. The V end was cut by 5 bases, the J end by 4 bases, with 9 bases between. The CDR3 runs 13 residues. Germline V CDR1 and CDR2: SGHVS, FNYEAQ.

The chain combines TRBV7-2 with TRBJ2-5; a weak D match, TRBD2 (6 bases). The CDR3 is 15 amino acids. Germline V lookup: CDR1 SGHTA, CDR2 FQGNSA. V gave up 5 bases and J gave up 5 bases, with 18 bases separating them. DNA of the CDR3: TGTGCCAGCAGCCAACCTCCGTCGGAGGGGGAGACCCAGTACTTC. Its protein is CASSQPPSEGETQYF. The variable domain in full, completed from reference TRBV7-2 and TRBJ2-5, reads GAGVSQSPSNKVTEKGKDVELRCDPISGHTALYWYRQSLGQGLEFLIYFQGNSAPDKSGLPSDRFSAERTGGSVSTLTIQRTQQEDSAVYLCASSQPPSEGETQYFGPGTRLLVL.

This clone was seen once. The chain carries TRBV7-9 and TRBJ2-2; D may be TRBD2 (5 bases). This CDR3 comprises 14 residues. Deletions cut 10 bases from V and 4 bases from J, with 16 bases between. Germline V gene data show CDR1 as SEHNR and CDR2 as FQNEAQ (reference sequence). DNA of the CDR3: TGTGCCACCACGAGGGCAGGCGGCACCGGGGAGCTGTTTTTT. This gives the protein CATTRAGGTGELFF. Combining the CDR3 with reference TRBV7-9 and TRBJ2-2 gives the whole variable domain DTGVSQNPRHKITKRGQNVTFRCDPISEHNRLYWYRQTLGQGPEFLTYFQNEAQLEKSRLLSDRFSAERPKGSFSTLEIQRTEQGDSAMYLCATTRAGGTGELFFGEGSRLTVL.

The V call is TRBV19, the J call TRBJ1-3; TRBD1 aligns across 9 bases. The V segment lost 5 bases and the J segment 0 bases; nucleotides outside the gene matches: 2. CDR1 is LNHDA, CDR2 SQIVND, per germline (reference sequence). This CDR3 comprises 15 residues. The CDR3 sequence: CASSRDRDSGNTIYF. CDR3 coding DNA: TGTGCCAGTAGTCGGGACAGGGACTCTGGAAACACCATATATTTT. The entire variable domain, with the rest obtained from reference TRBV19 and TRBJ1-3, is as follows: DGGITQSPKYLFRKEGQNVTLSCEQNLNHDAMYWYRQDPGQGLRLIYYSQIVNDFQKGDIAEGYSVSREKKESFPLTVTSAQKNPTAFYLCASSRDRDSGNTIYFGEGSWLTVV.

This chain uses TRBV4-1 with TRBJ1-5; possible D gene TRBD1, 5 bases. The CDR3 totals 17 residues. Per germline, CDR1 MGHRA and CDR2 YSYEKL. The V gene lost 4 bases and the J gene lost 7 bases, with 23 bases spanning the gap. The DNA for the CDR3 is TGCGCCAGCAGCCGAGCCCCCGCTCCGACGGGGGACCAGCCCCAGCATTTT. This encodes CASSRAPAPTGDQPQHF.

This chain links TRBV6-5 with TRBJ2-4; 9 bases map to TRBD2. In germline, CDR1 is MNHEY, CDR2 SVGAGI. With V trimmed by 8 bases and J by 6 bases, 5 bases remained unmatched. The CDR3 covers 13 residues. CDR3 amino acids: CASQGGGGNIQYF. The DNA of the CDR3 is TGTGCCAGCCAGGGCGGGGGGGGAAACATTCAGTACTTC.

V usage is TRBV7-9 and J usage is TRBJ2-3; D possibly corresponds to TRBD2 (6 bases). Trimming removed 0 bases at V and 2 bases at J, with 15 bases between. Germline CDR1 is SEHNR and CDR2 is FQNEAQ (reference sequence). This CDR3 comprises 17 residues. CDR3 coding DNA: TGTGCCAGCAGCTTAGCCGGCGGGGCCGCGAACACAGATACGCAGTATTTT. Protein product: CASSLAGGAANTDTQYF.

V is TRBV27 and J is TRBJ2-2, with 7 bases aligning to TRBD1. This CDR3 comprises 14 residues. With V trimmed by 5 bases and J by 13 bases, 13 bases remained unmatched. Germline assignment: CDR1 MNHEY and CDR2 SMNVEV (reference sequence). This chain's CDR3 is CASSKTGTAWRLFF. CDR3 sequence (DNA): TGTGCCAGCAGTAAAACCGGGACAGCCTGGAGGCTGTTTTTT.

This chain connects TRBV27 to TRBJ2-7; a weak D match, TRBD2 (5 bases). This CDR3 has 14 residues. Germline loops: CDR1 MNHEY, CDR2 SMNVEV (reference sequence). Trimming cost V 5 bases and J 3 bases, with 14 bases left between them. The CDR3 loop is CASSMNPGLYEQYF. The CDR3, as DNA: TGTGCCAGCAGTATGAATCCAGGACTCTACGAGCAGTACTTC.

As for this clone: Additional DNA sequences in this sample encode the identical CDR3. The chain has TRBV5-1 and TRBJ2-1, with D maybe TRBD1 (6 bases). Germline CDR1 reads SGHRS; CDR2 reads YFSETQ. V was clipped by 0 bases and J by 0 bases, with 7 bases between them. The CDR3 is 15 amino acids. As DNA, the CDR3 is TGCGCCAGCAGCTTGGGAGGGGGCTCCTACAATGAGCAGTTCTTC. Amino acids: CASSLGGGSYNEQFF. The whole variable domain, filled in from reference TRBV5-1 and TRBJ2-1, reads KAGVTQTPRYLIKTRGQQVTLSCSPISGHRSVSWYQQTPGQGLQFLFEYFSETQRNKGNFPGRFSGRQFSNSRSEMNVSTLELGDSALYLCASSLGGGSYNEQFFGPGTRLTVL.

The chain recombines TRBV13 with TRBJ2-5; 7 bases agree with TRBD2. J was trimmed by 4 bases and V by 5 bases; bases with no gene match: 4. The germline V gene encodes CDR1 PRHDT and CDR2 FYEKMQ (reference sequence). The CDR3 is made up of 13 amino acids. For the CDR3, the DNA is TGTGCCAGCAGCCCCCGCGGGGGAGAGACCCAGTACTTC. Protein sequence: CASSPRGGETQYF.

The chain links TRBV30 to TRBJ2-1, with D tentatively TRBD2 (5 bases). CDR3 length: 14 amino acids. Germline CDR1 and CDR2: GTSNPN and SVGIG (reference sequence). With 2 bases removed from V and 5 bases from J, the gap between germline ends came to 13 bases. CDR3 residues: CAWSSLRADNEQFF. The CDR3 DNA sequence: TGTGCCTGGAGTAGTCTGCGGGCCGACAATGAGCAGTTCTTC.

The rearrangement links TRBV6-6 to TRBJ2-2, with D possibly matching TRBD2 (6 bases). Germline V gives CDR1 MNHNY, CDR2 SVGAGI (reference sequence). The V gene lost 0 bases and the J gene lost 6 bases, with 14 bases spanning the gap. The CDR3 runs to 16 residues. CDR3 loop: CASSYSGPAGSGELFF. The DNA for the CDR3 is TGTGCCAGCAGTTACTCCGGCCCCGCGGGGTCCGGGGAGCTGTTTTTT.

The chain has TRBV5-6 and TRBJ2-7; D remains unclear. Trimming cost V 0 bases and J 3 bases, with 10 bases left between them. This CDR3 has 14 residues. Germline-derived CDR1 and CDR2 are SGHDT and YYEEEE. This CDR3 is CASSLGRQRYEQYF. The CDR3 nucleotides are TGTGCCAGCAGCTTGGGGCGGCAGCGCTACGAGCAGTACTTC.

The genes are TRBV1 and TRBJ2-2; TRBD2 reflects the table's D call only, with no check against the DNA. TRBV1 is labeled a pseudogene. The CDR3 is made up of 16 amino acids. CDR3 region: CTSSQEGEGRTGELFF. DNA for the CDR3: TGCACCAGCAGCCAAGAGGGTGAGGGCCGCACCGGGGAGCTGTTTTTT.

The chain uses TRBV5-1 and TRBJ1-1, with TRBD1 matching over 7 bases. Germline V gene lookup returns CDR1 SGHRS and CDR2 YFSETQ. The CDR3 is made up of 15 amino acids. Trimming at V came to 4 bases and at J to 1 base, leaving 7 bases not matched to a gene. This CDR3 is CASSLQGNENTEAFF. The CDR3 nucleotides read TGCGCCAGCAGCCTACAGGGGAACGAGAACACTGAAGCTTTCTTT.

The chain recombines TRBV7-6 with TRBJ2-7; 9 bases fit TRBD2. J gave up 6 bases and V 3 bases, and 6 bases lay outside the gene matches. The CDR3 runs 14 residues. The germline CDR1 and CDR2 sequences are SGHVS and FNYEAQ. The CDR3 DNA is TGTGCCAGCAGCTTGGTAGCGGGAGCCATCGAGCAGTACTTC. It specifies CASSLVAGAIEQYF.

This chain connects TRBV5-4 to TRBJ2-7, with D possibly matching TRBD2 (6 bases). This CDR3 has 14 amino acids. Trimming cost V 4 bases and J 2 bases, with 13 bases left between them. The V gene's germline CDR1 is SGHNT and CDR2 YYREEE (reference sequence). CDR3 sequence reads: CASSPGVSPYEQYF. The CDR3 DNA sequence: TGTGCCAGCAGCCCGGGAGTTTCTCCCTACGAGCAGTACTTC.

V and J are TRBV11-2 and TRBJ2-7; D is perhaps TRBD2 (6 bases). The CDR3 runs to 15 residues. The germline gives CDR1 SGHAT, CDR2 FQNNGV. The germline V and J ends were trimmed by 1 base and 1 base, with 11 bases remaining between them. For the CDR3, the DNA is TGTGCCAGCAGCTTAGCCACGGGGGTTTCCTACGAGCAGTACTTC. Translating it yields CASSLATGVSYEQYF.

This sequence joins TRBV7-2 and TRBJ2-3; D unclear. CDR1 is SGHTA and CDR2 is FQGNSA in the germline V gene. V was pared by 0 bases and J by 4 bases, with 5 bases between. This CDR3 has 13 residues. This chain's CDR3 is CASSLAGADTQYF. CDR3 DNA sequence: TGTGCCAGCAGCTTAGCCGGAGCAGATACGCAGTATTTT.

The chain joins TRBV7-9 to TRBJ2-7; 7 nucleotides agree with TRBD2. The V gene end was trimmed by 3 bases and the J gene end by 3 bases; junction bases not matched to a gene: 8. CDR1 is SEHNR and CDR2 is FQNEAQ in the germline V gene (reference sequence). The CDR3 has 15 amino acids. Here the CDR3 reads CASSLMGGDVYEQYF. The CDR3 DNA reads as TGTGCCAGCAGCTTGATGGGGGGGGATGTCTACGAGCAGTACTTC.

J is TRBJ2-2 and V is TRBV5-6; TRBD2 is a possible D gene (5 bases). V shed 3 bases and J shed 7 bases, with 19 bases lying between them. This CDR3 contains 16 residues. From germline, CDR1 is SGHDT and CDR2 YYEEEE. Here the CDR3 reads CASSSPLERDFGELFF. CDR3 in DNA: TGTGCCAGCAGCTCCCCCCTTGAGAGGGATTTCGGGGAGCTGTTTTTT.

The genes are TRBV15 and TRBJ1-5; 8 bases are a match to TRBD1. The CDR3 length is 16 residues. J was trimmed by 4 bases and V by 0 bases; bases with no gene match: 5. Germline CDR1 is LNHNV and CDR2 is YYDKDF (reference sequence). The CDR3: CATSRDITGGNQPQHF. The CDR3 region has the DNA TGTGCCACCAGCAGAGATATAACAGGGGGGAATCAGCCCCAGCATTTT.

The chain uses TRBV2 and TRBJ1-1; D possibly corresponds to TRBD1 (6 bases). Per the germline V gene, CDR1 is SNHLY and CDR2 is FYNNEI. V was pared by 4 bases and J by 0 bases, with 12 bases between. The CDR3 consists of 15 residues. CDR3 sequence reads: CASSVGQLMNTEAFF. The CDR3 region has the DNA TGTGCCAGCAGTGTAGGACAGCTCATGAACACTGAAGCTTTCTTT.

The genes are TRBV2 and TRBJ2-4, with 8 bases aligning to TRBD1. The CDR3 runs to 15 residues. V trimming: 5 bases; J trimming: 8 bases; junction bases outside the gene matches: 11. The germline gives CDR1 SNHLY, CDR2 FYNNEI. The CDR3 DNA sequence: TGTGCCAGCAGTCTCGACAGGGGTGAAGTACACATTCAGTACTTC. Protein product: CASSLDRGEVHIQYF.

The V and J genes are TRBV5-6 and TRBJ2-1; 10 bases align to TRBD2. This CDR3 is built from 16 residues. V dropped 0 bases and J dropped 8; count of bases not matched to a gene: 8. Germline V gene lookup returns CDR1 SGHDT and CDR2 YYEEEE. CDR3 coding DNA: TGTGCCAGCAGCTTGGAAATAGCGGGGGGCCATGATGAGCAGTTCTTC. Protein product: CASSLEIAGGHDEQFF.

This clone has a single count. The chain is built from TRBV19 and TRBJ2-2, with D unclear. This CDR3 region has 13 residues. CDR1 LNHDA and CDR2 SQIVND come from the germline V gene (reference sequence). V was pared by 4 bases and J by 1 base, with 4 bases between. CDR3 DNA sequence: TGTGCCAGTAGTACCAGGAACACCGGGGAGCTGTTTTTT. Translating it yields CASSTRNTGELFF.

The genes are TRBV5-1 and TRBJ2-3; TRBD1 is a possible D gene (6 bases). The ends were cut back, 0 bases at V and 5 bases at J, with 13 bases in the middle. The CDR3 is 15 residues long. Germline loops: CDR1 SGHRS, CDR2 YFSETQ. The CDR3 is CASSLGSSGVDTQYF. CDR3 sequence (DNA): TGCGCCAGCAGCTTGGGAAGTTCAGGGGTAGATACGCAGTATTTT.

This rearrangement joins TRBV18 to TRBJ1-1; D may be TRBD1 (5 bases). Germline lookup yields CDR1 KGHSH and CDR2 LQKENI. The CDR3 totals 15 residues. V was shortened by 1 base and J by 0 bases, with 9 bases between the two germline ends. CDR3 sequence (DNA): TGTGCCAGCTCACCACAAGACAGATTGAACACTGAAGCTTTCTTT. As protein: CASSPQDRLNTEAFF.

This clone was detected once. CDR3 amino acids: CAISSADRGETQYF. The CDR3 DNA follows: TGTGCCATCAGCTCAGCGGACAGGGGGGAGACCCAGTACTTC. The genes are TRBV10-3 and TRBJ2-5, with 10 nucleotides matching TRBD1. Germline CDR1 is ENHRY and CDR2 is SYGVKD. V dropped 6 bases and J dropped 5; count of bases not matched to a gene: 6. CDR3 length: 14 amino acids.

This clone was counted ten times or more. The chain links TRBV7-9 to TRBJ2-2, with 7 nucleotides matching TRBD1. The CDR3 is 15 amino acids. Germline-derived CDR1 and CDR2 are SEHNR and FQNEAQ (reference sequence). Unmatched junction bases numbered 5, after V lost 0 bases and J lost 7 bases. This CDR3 is CASSLAETGFGELFF. The CDR3, as DNA: TGTGCCAGCAGCTTAGCAGAGACAGGGTTCGGGGAGCTGTTTTTT.